This T cell receptor (beta chain) derives from a study of blood T cells in healthy people across ages. This clonotype was recorded at least ten times. The use of a sample-barcoded 5' primer and a J-beta primer mix characterized a second PCR of roughly 7 to 11 cycles. In TCRdb, the 5' RACE reads were re-called with MiXCR into one record per CDR3 protein. The sample records around 600,000 distinct CDR3 sequences, around half being singletons. CDR1 is SGHRS and CDR2 is YFSETQ in the germline V gene. CDR3 length: 17 residues. The V and J ends lost 3 bases and 2 bases, in that order; junction bases with no gene match: 6.

The rearrangement links TRBV5-1 to TRBJ2-3, with TRBD2 matching over 13 bases. This TCR derives from an elderly man in good health. The sample comprised blood. CDR3 bases: TGCGCCAGCAGCTCGATGACTAGCGGGAGGTTCACAGATACGCAGTATTTT. As protein: CASSSMTSGRFTDTQYF.